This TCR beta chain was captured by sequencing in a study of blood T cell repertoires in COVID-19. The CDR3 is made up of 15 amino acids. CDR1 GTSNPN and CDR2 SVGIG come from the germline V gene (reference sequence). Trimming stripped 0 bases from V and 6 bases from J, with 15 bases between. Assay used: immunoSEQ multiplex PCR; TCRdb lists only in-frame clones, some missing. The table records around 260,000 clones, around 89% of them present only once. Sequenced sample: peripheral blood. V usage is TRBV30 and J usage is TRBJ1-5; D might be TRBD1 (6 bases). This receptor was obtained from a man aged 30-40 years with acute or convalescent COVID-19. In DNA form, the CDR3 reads TGTGCCTGGAGTGTCGGCGGGGGCGGAGCTCAGCCCCAGCATTTT. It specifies CAWSVGGGGAQPQHF.